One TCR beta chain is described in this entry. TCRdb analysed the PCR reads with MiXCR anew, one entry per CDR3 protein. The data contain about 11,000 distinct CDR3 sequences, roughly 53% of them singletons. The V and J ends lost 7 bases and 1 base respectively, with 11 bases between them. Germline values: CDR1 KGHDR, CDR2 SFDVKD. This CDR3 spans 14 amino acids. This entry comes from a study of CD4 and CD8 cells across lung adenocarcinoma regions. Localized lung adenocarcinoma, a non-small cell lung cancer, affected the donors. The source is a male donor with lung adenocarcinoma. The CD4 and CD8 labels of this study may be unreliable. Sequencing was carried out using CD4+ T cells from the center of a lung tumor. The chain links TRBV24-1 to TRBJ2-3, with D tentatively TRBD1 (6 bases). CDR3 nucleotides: TGTGCCACCAGATCGACAGGCGGCACAGATACGCAGTATTTT. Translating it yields CATRSTGGTDTQYF.